This TCR beta chain was identified in a study of beta chain features in type 1 diabetes. Study-level background: Examination of sorted cells across all samples involved more than 85,000,000 cells. General study findings and limits: TCRB CDR3s from Type 1 diabetes patients were moderately but significantly shorter in all four CD4+ subsets.

On this clone itself: Antigen specificity is unknown.

Since all of the isolated RNA was reverse transcribed, expressed TCRB transcripts were what got sequenced. Sequenced by immunoSEQ multiplex PCR; TCRdb stores in-frame clones only, minus some. The sample holds some 120,000 clones, about 18% seen once. Germline V lookup: CDR1 MNHEY, CDR2 SVGAGI. The CDR3 covers 15 residues. Unmatched junction bases numbered 6, after V lost 5 bases and J lost 4 bases. Only one heparinised blood draw was taken per donor, and its volume averaged about 116 mL. Cell sorting via CD45RO/CCR7/CD25/CD127/CD95/CD27 was performed to obtain CD4+ naive, central memory, regulatory and stem cell-like memory cells. Sorted cells reached over 98% purity in every population.

The receptor's source is a man aged 18-30 years with type 1 diabetes. The material sequenced was central memory CD4+ T cells from blood. V is TRBV6-5 and J is TRBJ2-5; TRBD2 agrees at 11 bases. The CDR3 nucleotides are TGTGCCAGCAGTCCGACTAGCGGGACAGGAGAGACCCAGTACTTC. Protein sequence: CASSPTSGTGETQYF.